Presented here are 29 T cell receptor beta chains from one specimen sequenced in a study of identical twins. TCRdb used MiXCR to reprocess the 5' RACE reads, holding one entry per CDR3 protein. The sample has some 1,600,000 distinct CDR3 sequences; less than 40% are singletons. The sequenced sample was cord blood. Source of these receptors: a newborn girl in good health.

Comment on this clonotype: A much bigger clone sits one base away, suggesting this may be a read error. The chain links TRBV5-1 to TRBJ2-7; D is perhaps TRBD1 (6 bases). The CDR3 loop spans 14 amino acids. CDR1 SGHRS and CDR2 YFSETQ come from the germline V gene. The CDR3 spells CASILLTTGGEQYF. The DNA of the CDR3 is TGCGCCAGCATCTTGTTGACGACAGGAGGCGAGCAGTACTTC.

Note on this clonotype: At one boundary the junction diverges from the germline segment, which might be a read error. V usage is TRBV5-6 and J usage is TRBJ2-1; D may match TRBD1 or TRBD2 (5 bases each). The CDR3 has 15 amino acids. Germline values: CDR1 SGHDT, CDR2 YYEEEE. The CDR3, as DNA: TGTGACAGCAGCTTGGGGGACCCCTACGGTAATGAGCAGTTCTTC. This encodes CDSSLGDPYGNEQFF.

This chain links TRBV7-2 with TRBJ2-7, with D possibly being TRBD2 (6 bases). Germline lookup yields CDR1 SGHTA and CDR2 FQGNSA. The CDR3 is made up of 14 amino acids. Trimming pared 3 bases from V and 3 bases from J, leaving 12 bases between. CDR3 coding DNA: TGTGCCAGCAGCTTCCACGGACTACTCTACGAGCAGTACTTC. As protein: CASSFHGLLYEQYF.

The chain links TRBV24-1 to TRBJ2-5; the D is unclear. Trimming shortened V by 3 bases and J by 2 bases, and 6 bases separated the two germline ends. The CDR3 contains 13 residues. Germline values: CDR1 KGHDR, CDR2 SFDVKD. Here the CDR3 DNA reads TGTGCCACCAGTGATCAGGTGCAAGAGACCCAGTACTTC. It yields the protein CATSDQVQETQYF.

A few counts support this clonotype. The chain uses TRBV3-1 and TRBJ2-1, with D possibly being TRBD2 (5 bases). The V and J ends lost 5 bases and 7 bases respectively, with 15 bases between them. This CDR3 is 14 amino acids long. Per germline, CDR1 LGHDT and CDR2 YNNKEL (reference sequence). CDR3 coding DNA: TGTGCCAGCAGCTCCCAGGACCGGGATAATGAGCAGTTCTTC. It specifies CASSSQDRDNEQFF.

J is TRBJ2-1 and V is TRBV27, with 10 positions matching TRBD2. V lost 1 base, J lost 9 bases, and 6 bases stayed unmatched. The germline V gene encodes CDR1 MNHEY and CDR2 SMNVEV (reference sequence). There are 15 residues in the CDR3. The CDR3: CASSLLASGSIEQFF. In DNA, the CDR3 is TGTGCCAGCAGTTTATTGGCTAGCGGGAGTATTGAGCAGTTCTTC.

V gene TRBV6-1 combines with J gene TRBJ1-2, with a possible D match to TRBD1 (6 bases). The CDR3 covers 13 residues. Germline lookup yields CDR1 MNHNS and CDR2 SASEGT. V lost 6 bases and J 3 bases, leaving 11 bases between the germline ends. The CDR3 loop is CASSQWTDYGYTF. The DNA of the CDR3 is TGTGCCAGCAGCCAGTGGACAGACTATGGCTACACCTTC.

The count of this clonotype is one. V and J are TRBV28 and TRBJ2-3; 9 nucleotides align to TRBD2. There are 17 residues in the CDR3. Germline CDR1 and CDR2: MDHEN and SYDVKM. With V trimmed by 7 bases and J by 1 base, 12 bases remained unmatched. CDR3 in DNA: TGTGCCAGCATAGGCCTAGCGGGATTCCGACGCACAGATACGCAGTATTTT. It codes for CASIGLAGFRRTDTQYF.

This clonotype was counted only a few times. The CDR3 sequence: CASSANQRVRDNEQFF. CDR3 DNA: TGTGCCAGCAGCGCGAACCAGCGGGTTAGGGACAATGAGCAGTTCTTC. The chain uses TRBV11-2 and TRBJ2-1; a possible D gene is TRBD2 (6 bases). The CDR3 covers 16 residues. Trimming took off 5 bases at V and 5 bases at J, with 19 bases between the two ends. Germline CDR1 and CDR2: SGHAT and FQNNGV. Full variable domain (outside the CDR3, taken from reference TRBV11-2 and TRBJ2-1): EAGVAQSPRYKIIEKRQSVAFWCNPISGHATLYWYQQILGQGPKLLIQFQNNGVVDDSQLPKDRFSAERLKGVDSTLKIQPAKLEDSAVYLCASSANQRVRDNEQFFGPGTRLTVL.

In this sample, this clonotype turned up a few times. The chain is built from TRBV7-8 and TRBJ2-1, with D possibly being TRBD1 (6 bases). The germline V gene has CDR1 SGHVS and CDR2 FQNEAQ. The CDR3 is 14 residues long. Trimming took 4 bases from V and 5 from J, leaving 12 bases between them. The chain's CDR3 is CASSSGTPDNEQFF. In nucleotides, the CDR3 is TGTGCCAGCAGCTCCGGGACACCCGACAATGAGCAGTTCTTC.

CDR3 nucleotide sequence: TGTGCCATCAGTGAGGGACAGGGGGCGAGCAATCAGCCCCAGCATTTT. Protein sequence: CAISEGQGASNQPQHF. The genes are TRBV10-3 and TRBJ1-5, with TRBD1 matching over 11 bases. The germline V gene has CDR1 ENHRY and CDR2 SYGVKD. The CDR3 has 16 residues. The junction had 1 base not matched to a gene; V was cut back by 2 bases and J by 1 base.

The chain links TRBV6-1 to TRBJ2-7; 9 bases align to TRBD1. The CDR3 spans 14 residues. V was pared by 9 bases and J by 0 bases, with 6 bases of the junction left unmatched. In germline, CDR1 is MNHNS, CDR2 SASEGT. The CDR3 DNA reads TGTGCCAGTACACAGGGGGCGCGCTCCTACGAGCAGTACTTC. Encoded protein: CASTQGARSYEQYF.

This clonotype has only a few counts. CDR3 coding DNA: TGTGCCAGCAGTTTCCGGGCGGGAGTCCTTTCCTACAATGAGCAGTTCTTC. Its translation is CASSFRAGVLSYNEQFF. The rearrangement joins TRBV27 to TRBJ2-1; TRBD2 matches at 7 bases. The trim removed 3 bases at V and 1 base at J, leaving 9 bases unmatched. Germline CDR1 MNHEY, CDR2 SMNVEV (reference sequence). This CDR3 has 17 amino acids.

J is TRBJ2-3 and V is TRBV6-5; 11 bases match TRBD2. Germline CDR1 MNHEY, CDR2 SVGAGI. The CDR3 length is 17 residues. Unmatched junction bases numbered 7, after V lost 3 bases and J lost 2 bases. The CDR3 spells CASSYAASGRYTDTQYF. CDR3 bases: TGTGCCAGCAGTTATGCGGCTAGCGGGAGGTACACAGATACGCAGTATTTT.

The chain links TRBV7-9 to TRBJ2-2, with D perhaps matching TRBD2 (6 bases). Germline values: CDR1 SEHNR, CDR2 FQNEAQ (reference sequence). V lost 6 bases and J 2 bases, leaving 13 bases between the germline ends. CDR3 length equals 15 residues. In DNA, the CDR3 is TGTGCCAGCAGTTTGCGGCGGGGCAACACCGGGGAGCTGTTTTTT. It codes for CASSLRRGNTGELFF.

This clonotype was recorded a few times. The chain employs TRBV28 and TRBJ2-7, with D perhaps TRBD2 (6 bases). This CDR3 region has 15 residues. Trimming took 3 bases from V and 3 from J, leaving 15 bases between them. Germline CDR1 and CDR2: MDHEN and SYDVKM. The CDR3, as DNA: TGTGCCAGCAGTTTTGCCGGGAGTCTTAACTACGAGCAGTACTTC. Residues: CASSFAGSLNYEQYF.

This clonotype was counted only a few times. The chain combines TRBV6-1 with TRBJ2-4; TRBD1 matches at 8 bases. This CDR3 has 16 residues. Germline loops: CDR1 MNHNS, CDR2 SASEGT. V shed 3 bases and J 2 bases; nucleotides not matched to a gene: 6. Here the CDR3 DNA reads TGTGCCAGCAGTGACAGGGGGCCGAGAACCAAAAACATTCAGTACTTC. Protein product: CASSDRGPRTKNIQYF.

This clonotype has a count of ten or more. The chain combines TRBV28 with TRBJ2-7; the D gene is possibly TRBD1 (7 bases). Germline V gene data show CDR1 as MDHEN and CDR2 as SYDVKM. The ends were cut back, 6 bases at V and 0 bases at J, with 12 bases in the middle. The CDR3 consists of 14 residues. The CDR3 loop is CASSTRDSSYEQYF. The DNA of the CDR3 is TGTGCCAGCAGCACGCGGGACAGCTCCTACGAGCAGTACTTC.

This clonotype was picked up many times. V and J are TRBV25-1 and TRBJ2-1, with D possibly being TRBD2 (7 bases). The V gene lost 6 bases and the J gene lost 2 bases, with 20 bases spanning the gap. The CDR3 spans 17 residues. CDR1 and CDR2 from the germline V gene are MGHDK and SYGVNS. DNA for the CDR3: TGTGCCAGCAGCGAAACACGGGGAGGGGGGACCTACAATGAGCAGTTCTTC. This sequence encodes CASSETRGGGTYNEQFF.

This clonotype was recorded many times. This chain joins TRBV4-2 and TRBJ2-3; 11 nucleotides agree with TRBD2. V trimming: 1 base; J trimming: 6 bases; junction bases outside the gene matches: 3. Germline CDR1 is LGHNA and CDR2 is YNFKEQ. CDR3 size: 15 residues. Here the CDR3 DNA reads TGTGCCAGCAGCCAAGCTCTAGCGGGGGGTGATACGCAGTATTTT. Translating it yields CASSQALAGGDTQYF.

This clonotype appeared many times. The V and J genes are TRBV6-6 and TRBJ2-1, with TRBD2 matching 15 bases. CDR1 is MNHNY and CDR2 is SVGAGI in the germline V gene (reference sequence). V dropped 4 bases and J dropped 4; count of bases not matched to a gene: 2. The CDR3 is made up of 16 amino acids. The CDR3 DNA reads as TGTGCCAGCAGTTCGGGACTAGCGGGGGGTTACAATGAGCAGTTCTTC. The encoded protein is CASSSGLAGGYNEQFF.

This clonotype came up a few times. The chain carries TRBV20-1 and TRBJ2-1, with unresolved D. The V and J ends lost 2 bases and 1 base respectively, with 15 bases between them. The CDR3 has 16 amino acids. CDR1 is DFQATT and CDR2 is SNEGSKA in the germline V gene (reference sequence). This CDR3 reads CSARLGPLWSYNEQFF. The CDR3 DNA follows: TGCAGTGCTAGATTGGGCCCCCTATGGTCCTACAATGAGCAGTTCTTC.

The chain links TRBV24-1 to TRBJ2-1; 7 bases line up with TRBD2. Germline V gene data show CDR1 as KGHDR and CDR2 as SFDVKD. This CDR3 spans 20 amino acids. V dropped 0 bases and J dropped 7; count of bases not matched to a gene: 20. The CDR3: CATSDLHSWAGERSGNEQFF. The CDR3 DNA reads TGTGCCACCAGTGATTTGCATAGTTGGGCGGGGGAGCGGTCGGGGAATGAGCAGTTCTTC.

This clonotype has a handful of counts. The chain couples TRBV10-3 to TRBJ1-2; possible D gene TRBD1, 5 bases. Germline-derived CDR1 and CDR2 are ENHRY and SYGVKD. V gave up 4 bases and J gave up 0 bases, with 6 bases separating them. This CDR3 contains 13 residues. CDR3 region: CAISGGANYGYTF. The DNA of the CDR3 is TGTGCCATCAGTGGGGGGGCTAACTATGGCTACACCTTC.

This chain links TRBV7-2 with TRBJ2-3; D gene uncertain. Germline CDR1 SGHTA, CDR2 FQGNSA. Trimming took off 8 bases at V and 2 bases at J, with 14 bases between the two ends. The CDR3 spans 14 residues. The DNA of the CDR3 is TGTGCCAGCGGCCCACCCCCTTACACAGATACGCAGTATTTT. Encoded protein: CASGPPPYTDTQYF. The full variable domain, with the rest looked up from reference TRBV7-2 and TRBJ2-3, is GAGVSQSPSNKVTEKGKDVELRCDPISGHTALYWYRQSLGQGLEFLIYFQGNSAPDKSGLPSDRFSAERTGGSVSTLTIQRTQQEDSAVYLCASGPPPYTDTQYFGPGTRLTVL.

This clonotype was seen more than once but under ten times. This sequence joins TRBV28 and TRBJ2-5; 13 nucleotides match TRBD2. Germline loops: CDR1 MDHEN, CDR2 SYDVKM. The CDR3 runs to 17 residues. The V segment lost 1 base and the J segment 3 bases; nucleotides outside the gene matches: 5. DNA for the CDR3: TGTGCCAGCAGTTTATTTCCCGGGACTAGCGGGAAAGAGACCCAGTACTTC. It translates to CASSLFPGTSGKETQYF.

The chain combines TRBV2 with TRBJ1-2; unclear D gene. CDR1 is SNHLY and CDR2 is FYNNEI in the germline V gene. The CDR3 is 13 residues long. V was cut by 10 bases and J by 1 base, with 13 bases left in between. The CDR3 DNA reads as TGTGCCAAGAAAACAACGGTTAACTATGGCTACACCTTC. Translated: CAKKTTVNYGYTF.

The chain joins TRBV24-1 to TRBJ1-1; D not certain. This CDR3 region has 15 residues. Trimming stripped 7 bases from V and 2 bases from J, with 16 bases between. Germline lookup yields CDR1 KGHDR and CDR2 SFDVKD. Here the CDR3 DNA reads TGTGCCACCAGCCATGGGGTGGAGGGAAACACTGAAGCTTTCTTT. Residues: CATSHGVEGNTEAFF.

This clonotype has ten or more counts. The chain is built from TRBV6-6 and TRBJ1-2; TRBD1 might be the D (5 bases). Trimming shortened V by 5 bases and J by 6 bases, and 13 bases separated the two germline ends. Germline-derived CDR1 and CDR2 are MNHNY and SVGAGI (reference sequence). The CDR3 sequence is 13 residues long. CDR3 sequence: CASSRGAPDGYTF. For the CDR3, the DNA is TGTGCCAGCAGTAGGGGCGCACCGGATGGCTACACCTTC.